Sequencing of this T cell receptor (beta chain) was carried out in a study of blood T cell repertoires in COVID-19. Study-wide background: Samples of COVID-19 (acute and convalescent) were obtained from the United States, Italy and Spain.

The cohort comprised adults aged about 18 to 100 years residing in approximately 22 US areas. Cohort 3 recovered donors had two negative PCRs, clearance, or symptom resolution. The CDR3 totals 14 residues. The germline V gene has CDR1 MNHEY and CDR2 SMNVEV (reference sequence). V was pared by 6 bases and J by 2 bases, with 2 bases of the junction left unmatched. Per the study methods: Reference gene primers were amplified, and this amplification served to estimate nucleated cell counts. Only in-frame clones appear in the TCRdb table, and some are missing; sequencing was by immunoSEQ multiplex PCR. The DNA was the basis for D and trimming; V, J and clone size are from that table. The data hold 400,000 to 450,000 clones, with approximately 92% observed a single time.

This sequence joins TRBV27 and TRBJ2-1, with 9 bases lining up with TRBD2. The clonotype was recovered from a man aged 25 to 40 who had recovered from COVID-19. The sequenced sample consisted of PBMCs or T cells enriched from blood (not recorded which). The CDR3 sequence: CASRPSGAYNEQFF. CDR3 bases: TGTGCCAGCAGGCCTAGCGGGGCCTACAATGAGCAGTTCTTC.